The source of this TCR beta chain is a study of CD8+ T cells in alopecia areata (dated by TCRdb to between 2017 and 2018). Concerning the study at large: The treated patients, all with moderate-to-severe alopecia areata, were enrolled in an open-label pilot trial of oral tofacitinib given at 5 to 10 mg twice daily. Patients received tofacitinib for 6 to 18 months and were then followed off drug for 6 months to check for delayed response and recurrence. To study T cell clonal expansion in alopecia areata, the researchers applied high-throughput TCRbeta sequencing to both the C3H/HeJ mouse model and human patients. Human TCRbeta sequencing covered scalp tissue and sorted CD4+ and CD8+ peripheral blood T cells from patchy and totalis/universalis alopecia areata patients and healthy controls. Patients on tofacitinib were biopsied at baseline and after 4 and 24 weeks of treatment, and several of the patients also had a later scalp biopsy. Clonality in the scalp was compared among normal scalp (n=4), patchy alopecia areata scalp (n=8), and alopecia totalis/universalis scalp (n=8). The RNA source kit depended on sample type: the PAXgene miRNA kit for fixed scalp, the miRNeasy kit for PBMCs, and the RNeasy kit for mouse skin. immunoSEQ multiplex PCR using 35 Vbeta forward primers and 13 Jbeta reverse primers was used to amplify TCRbeta CDR3 regions.

Taken from cysteine to phenylalanine, the CDR3 has 13 residues. Of all the DNA, just the CDR3 is kept, 39 bases in frame from base 1. V is reduced by 1 base and J by 7 bases, leaving a spacing of 13 bases between them. The germline V gene specifies SQVTM as CDR1 and ANQGSEA as CDR2. Library prep was done by the immunoSEQ multiplex PCR assay. RNA was extracted from all samples and reverse transcribed into cDNA, which served as template for TCR sequencing. SuperScript III was used to make first-strand cDNA, primed with a 2:1 mix of oligo-dT and random hexamers. A synthetic immune receptor repertoire was used to assess amplification bias, and residual bias was removed computationally. For the original study's pipeline: Raw reads were preprocessed to remove errors, and CDR3 was defined by IMGT conventions from the conserved cysteine to phenylalanine. To get clonality, Shannon entropy was normalized by log2 of the number of productive unique TCRs and the result was subtracted from 1. CD4 or CD8 identity of scalp clones was inferred by cross-referencing scalp TCRbeta sequences with sorted blood CD4 and CD8 repertoires. TCRdb holds this immuneACCESS table with in-frame rearrangements only. Some clones are missing; in checked studies, unresolved V genes explain under half, and the rest has no known cause. The V and J calls and the clone size are those of that table, but D and trimming were determined from the DNA. In all, the sample holds about 140,000 clones, and 40% to 65% of those were seen once. The top ten clones comprise approximately 0.99% of the sample.

Turning to this clone: Its antigen is not yet known. No base quality information exists; no much larger clone differs at one position.

Reading the label with the study, this specimen's time point is: baseline before oral tofacitinib. From alopecia areata patients, peripheral blood was collected along with lesional scalp punch biopsies. PBMCs were isolated by density centrifugation and stained for CD3, CD4 and CD8, after which CD4+ and CD8+ T cells were sorted on a FACSAria. Overall study results and their limits: Lesional scalp, especially in alopecia totalis/universalis, showed higher clonality and more expanded CD8+ clones than normal scalp, suggesting antigenic drive. TCR sequences shared between patients were less clear than in mice, possibly partly because of HLA diversity in the patient population. Unlike mouse skin, which is dominated by gammadelta T cells, normal human skin has resident alphabeta T cells that are also sequenced, and this complicates analysis of the scalp TCR repertoire.

Sequencing used CD4+ T cells sorted from blood, obtained at week 0. The chain couples TRBV29-1 to TRBJ1-2, and perhaps TRBD1 as D gene, on 5 matching bases. This receptor was identified in a human donor with alopecia areata. The sequenced DNA: TGCAGCGTTGAAGGTGTGGTCGGGGGTGGCTACACCTTC. It encodes CSVEGVVGGGYTF.